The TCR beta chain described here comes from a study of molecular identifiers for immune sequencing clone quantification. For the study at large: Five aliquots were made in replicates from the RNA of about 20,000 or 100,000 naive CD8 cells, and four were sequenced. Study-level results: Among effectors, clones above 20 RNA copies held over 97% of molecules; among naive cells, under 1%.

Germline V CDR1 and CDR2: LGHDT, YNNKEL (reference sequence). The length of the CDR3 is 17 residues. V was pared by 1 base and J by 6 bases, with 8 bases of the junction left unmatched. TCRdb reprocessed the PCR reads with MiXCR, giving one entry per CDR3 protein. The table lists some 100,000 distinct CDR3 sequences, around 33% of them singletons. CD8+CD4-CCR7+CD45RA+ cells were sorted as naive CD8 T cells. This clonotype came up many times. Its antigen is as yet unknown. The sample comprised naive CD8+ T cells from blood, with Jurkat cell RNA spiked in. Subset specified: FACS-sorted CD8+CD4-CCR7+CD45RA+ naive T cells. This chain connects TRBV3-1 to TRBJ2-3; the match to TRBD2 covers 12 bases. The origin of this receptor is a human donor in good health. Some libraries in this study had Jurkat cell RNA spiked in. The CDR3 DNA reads TGTGCCAGCAGCCAAGGGCTAGCGGGAGGGCCCCGGGATACGCAGTATTTT. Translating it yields CASSQGLAGGPRDTQYF.